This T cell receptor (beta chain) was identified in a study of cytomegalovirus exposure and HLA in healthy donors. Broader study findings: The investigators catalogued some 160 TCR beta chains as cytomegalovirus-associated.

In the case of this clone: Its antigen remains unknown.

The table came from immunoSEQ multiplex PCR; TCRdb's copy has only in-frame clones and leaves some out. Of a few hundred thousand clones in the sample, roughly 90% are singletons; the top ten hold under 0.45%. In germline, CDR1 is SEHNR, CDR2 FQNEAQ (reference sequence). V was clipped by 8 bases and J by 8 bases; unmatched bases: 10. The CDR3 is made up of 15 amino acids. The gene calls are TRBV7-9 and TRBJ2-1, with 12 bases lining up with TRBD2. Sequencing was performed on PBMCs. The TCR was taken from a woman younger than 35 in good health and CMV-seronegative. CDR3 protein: CASRTTSGGTDEQFF. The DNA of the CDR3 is TGTGCCAGCCGAACCACTAGCGGGGGGACTGATGAGCAGTTCTTC.